One and the same sample provided the 13 T cell receptor beta chains below, sequenced in a study of blood T cell repertoires in COVID-19. Libraries were prepared by immunoSEQ multiplex PCR; TCRdb keeps only in-frame clonotypes and omits some of them. The sample contains 200,000 to 300,000 clones, about four fifths of which appear only once. Material: peripheral blood. These receptors were collected from an elderly woman with COVID-19, enrolled during active disease.

The CDR3 region has the DNA TGTGCCAGCAGGCCACCGGGACAGGGGGTATCGTTGAACACCGGGGAGCTGTTTTTT. As protein: CASRPPGQGVSLNTGELFF. The V call is TRBV27, the J call TRBJ2-2; 11 bases align to TRBD1. The germline V gene has CDR1 MNHEY and CDR2 SMNVEV (reference sequence). This CDR3 is built from 19 residues. V gave up 6 bases and J gave up 1 base; unmatched junction bases: 13.

The chain recombines TRBV7-3 with TRBJ1-1; 7 nucleotides align to TRBD1. Unmatched junction bases numbered 4, after V lost 5 bases and J lost 4 bases. Germline lookup yields CDR1 SGHTA and CDR2 FQGTGA. The CDR3 covers 13 residues. In DNA, the CDR3 is TGTGCCAGCAGCAACGGACAGGCCACTGAAGCTTTCTTT. It codes for CASSNGQATEAFF.

The chain combines TRBV7-9 with TRBJ1-2; D remains unclear. The length of the CDR3 is 14 residues. Trimming stripped 0 bases from V and 3 bases from J, with 8 bases between. Per the germline V gene, CDR1 is SEHNR and CDR2 is FQNEAQ (reference sequence). Written as DNA, the CDR3 is TGTGCCAGCAGCTTAGCTGGAGGGCACTATGGCTACACCTTC. This translates into CASSLAGGHYGYTF. Using reference TRBV7-9 and TRBJ1-2 for the parts outside the CDR3, the full variable domain is DTGVSQNPRHKITKRGQNVTFRCDPISEHNRLYWYRQTLGQGPEFLTYFQNEAQLEKSRLLSDRFSAERPKGSFSTLEIQRTEQGDSAMYLCASSLAGGHYGYTFGSGTRLTVV.

V is TRBV6-6 and J is TRBJ1-6; 7 bases agree with TRBD1. The CDR3 is 13 residues long. V was pared by 11 bases and J by 7 bases, with 8 bases of the junction left unmatched. Germline assignment: CDR1 MNHNY and CDR2 SVGAGI (reference sequence). In DNA form, the CDR3 reads TGTGCCGTCAACAGGGGAGAGAATTCACCCCTCCACTTT. It yields the protein CAVNRGENSPLHF.

This chain uses TRBV3-1 (or the pseudogene TRBV3-2) with TRBJ2-7, with 7 bases identical to TRBD2. Per the germline V gene, CDR1 is LGHDT and CDR2 is YNNKEL (reference sequence). CDR3 length equals 16 residues. Losses at the gene ends were 6 bases for V and 3 bases for J; bases not matched to a gene: 14. DNA for the CDR3: TGTGCCAGCAGGCGAACGGCGGGCGGGGGACGCTACGAGCAGTACTTC. Its translation is CASRRTAGGGRYEQYF.

The V and J genes are TRBV28 and TRBJ1-4; the match to TRBD1 covers 10 bases. Germline V gives CDR1 MDHEN, CDR2 SYDVKM. The CDR3 contains 15 residues. J lost 8 bases, V lost 7 bases, and 10 bases had no gene match. The CDR3 here is CASTGTGERLEKLFF. The CDR3 bases are TGTGCCAGCACGGGGACAGGGGAGAGGTTGGAAAAACTGTTTTTT. Filled out from reference TRBV28 and TRBJ1-4, the complete variable domain reads DVKVTQSSRYLVKRTGEKVFLECVQDMDHENMFWYRQDPGLGLRLIYFSYDVKMKEKGDIPEGYSVSREKKERFSLILESASTNQTSMYLCASTGTGERLEKLFFGSGTQLSVL.

The chain uses TRBV5-1 and TRBJ2-1; TRBD2 aligns across 10 bases. The CDR3 runs to 16 residues. The germline V gene has CDR1 SGHRS and CDR2 YFSETQ. The trim removed 4 bases at V and 4 bases at J, leaving 8 bases unmatched. The CDR3 sequence: CASSHTLAGAYNEQFF. CDR3 coding DNA: TGCGCCAGCAGCCATACCCTAGCGGGGGCATACAATGAGCAGTTCTTC.

V and J are TRBV3-1 (or the pseudogene TRBV3-2) and TRBJ1-2; 7 bases fit TRBD1. The CDR3 has 17 amino acids. J gave up 0 bases and V 4 bases, and 11 bases lay outside the gene matches. The germline V gene has CDR1 LGHDT and CDR2 YNNKEL (reference sequence). CDR3 sequence reads: CASSRGRGEPSNYGYTF. DNA for the CDR3: TGTGCCAGCAGCCGGGGCAGGGGGGAACCTTCTAACTATGGCTACACCTTC.

The V gene is TRBV5-5, the J gene TRBJ2-1; D perhaps matches TRBD1 (6 bases). Trimming stripped 3 bases from V and 4 bases from J, with 11 bases between. Germline values: CDR1 SGHKS, CDR2 YYEKEE (reference sequence). This CDR3 spans 14 amino acids. The CDR3 DNA sequence: TGTGCCAGCAGCTGGGGGCTAGCTTACAATGAGCAGTTCTTC. This sequence encodes CASSWGLAYNEQFF.

V is TRBV7-9 and J is TRBJ2-7; no reliable D call. In germline, CDR1 is SEHNR, CDR2 FQNEAQ (reference sequence). The CDR3 loop spans 13 amino acids. V lost 0 bases, J lost 6 bases, and 9 bases lay in between. This chain's CDR3 is CASSLAEFAEQYF. The CDR3 bases are TGTGCCAGCAGCTTAGCCGAGTTCGCCGAGCAGTACTTC. The full variable domain, in which reference TRBV7-9 and TRBJ2-7 provide the parts outside the CDR3, is DTGVSQNPRHKITKRGQNVTFRCDPISEHNRLYWYRQTLGQGPEFLTYFQNEAQLEKSRLLSDRFSAERPKGSFSTLEIQRTEQGDSAMYLCASSLAEFAEQYFGPGTRLTVT.

This chain joins TRBV15 and TRBJ1-2, with TRBD1 matching 8 bases. This CDR3 has 16 amino acids. Germline values: CDR1 LNHNV, CDR2 YYDKDF (reference sequence). Trimming took 2 bases from V and 8 from J; bases not matched to a gene: 13. For the CDR3, the DNA is TGTGCCACCAGCAGAAGCAGGGGGCAAAACTCCCTCGGCTACACCTTC. The encoded protein is CATSRSRGQNSLGYTF.

The chain employs TRBV19 and TRBJ2-7, with 7 nucleotides matching TRBD2. Trimming removed 3 bases from V and 3 bases from J; junction bases left unmatched: 5. This CDR3 has 14 residues. Germline values: CDR1 LNHDA, CDR2 SQIVND (reference sequence). The CDR3 is CASSIGLGNYEQYF. Written as DNA, the CDR3 is TGTGCCAGTAGTATTGGACTAGGGAACTACGAGCAGTACTTC.

The chain links TRBV6-6 to TRBJ1-2, with 11 bases identical to TRBD1. This CDR3 has 15 amino acids. Germline CDR1 and CDR2: MNHNY and SVGAGI (reference sequence). J gave up 7 bases and V 6 bases, and 10 bases lay outside the gene matches. The chain's CDR3 is CASRSGQGARFGYTF. The CDR3 coding sequence is TGTGCCAGCAGGTCCGGACAGGGGGCTCGTTTTGGCTACACCTTC.